Listed below are T cell receptor beta chains from one sample, sequenced in a study of T cell clones after liver transplantation. Profiled with immunoSEQ multiplex PCR; TCRdb holds only in-frame clones, not every one. Of around 51,000 clones in the sample, around 85% were seen once. The source material was CD8+ T cells from blood, sampled 12 months after liver transplant. Receptors were obtained from a human patient who received a liver transplant. Among the T cells, some may be from the graft donor. CDR3s include the opening cysteine and the closing phenylalanine or tryptophan. D genes are given only for firm matches. Clone size, where shown, is once, few, many, or a class for clones that have expanded.

d_gene	v_gene	j_gene	abundance	CDR3nt	CDR3aa
NA	TRBV7-6	TRBJ2-7	NA	TGTGCCAGCAGCTTAGCTACTAGGGATACGCCCTACTACGAGCAGTACTTC	CASSLATRDTPYYEQYF
NA	TRBV9	TRBJ2-5	NA	TGTGCCAGCAGCGTAGGGGGAGCTTCCCACGAGACCCAGTACTTC	CASSVGGASHETQYF
NA	TRBV5-6	TRBJ1-3	NA	TGTGCCAGCAGCACGCGCTTACAGGGTGCTGGAAACACCATATATTTT	CASSTRLQGAGNTIYF
NA	TRBV11-2	TRBJ2-5	NA	TGTGCCAGCAGCTTAGATTTGGAGACCCAGTACTTC	CASSLDLETQYF
NA	TRBV9	TRBJ2-7	NA	TGTGCCAGCAGCCAAGGGTCGGGCTGGGGCTCCTACGAGCAGTACTTC	CASSQGSGWGSYEQYF
NA	TRBV28	TRBJ2-1	NA	TGTGCCAGCAACTACCGGGACAACGGCTCCTACAATGAGCAGTTCTTC	CASNYRDNGSYNEQFF
NA	TRBV9	TRBJ2-7	NA	TGTGCCAGCAGCGTGAGTTGGGGGGCCTACGAGCAGTACTTC	CASSVSWGAYEQYF
NA	TRBV6-1	TRBJ1-2	NA	TGTGCCAGCAGTGGGGAGACCCGCGCGGATTTTAACTATGGCTACACCTTC	CASSGETRADFNYGYTF
NA	TRBV27	TRBJ2-4	NA	TGTGCCAGCAAGGGGAAGAAAAACATTCAGTACTTC	CASKGKKNIQYF
NA	TRBV7-9	TRBJ1-1	NA	TGTGCCAGCAGCTCCGGCTGGCGGGAGAACACTGAAGCTTTCTTT	CASSSGWRENTEAFF
NA	TRBV11-2	TRBJ1-1	NA	TGTGCCAGCAGCTTAGATCTCGGGGCCGAAGCTTTCTTT	CASSLDLGAEAFF
TRBD1	TRBV5-1	TRBJ2-2	NA	TGCGCCAGCAGCCTGACAGGGGGCGAGGACACCGGGGAGCTGTTTTTT	CASSLTGGEDTGELFF
NA	TRBV6-5	TRBJ1-1	once	TGTGCCAGCACCGGTGGGTACACTGAAGCTTTCTTT	CASTGGYTEAFF